This T cell receptor (beta chain) was observed in a study of patients and donors after allogeneic stem cell transplantation. This clonotype was detected many times. Germline V gene lookup returns CDR1 SGHVS and CDR2 FQNEAQ. V was cut by 5 bases and J by 0 bases, with 12 bases left in between. This CDR3 is built from 15 residues. TCRdb passed the RT-PCR reads through MiXCR, listing each CDR3 protein once. The sample includes approximately 99,000 distinct CDR3 sequences, 35% of them seen just once. The TCR comes from a human donor who was either an allogeneic HSCT recipient or a stem cell or donor lymphocyte infusion donor (not recorded which). It is not recorded whose cells these are; they may come from a transplant donor. The chain recombines TRBV7-8 with TRBJ2-3; TRBD1 is a possible D gene (6 bases). The source material was blood, either unsorted or a sorted T cell fraction (not recorded which). In DNA, the CDR3 is TGTGCCAGCAGCCTACGACAGGTTAGCACAGATACGCAGTATTTT. This encodes CASSLRQVSTDTQYF.